The 25 T cell receptor beta chains in this list originate from one sample, sequenced in a study of blood T cell repertoires in COVID-19 (dated by TCRdb to about 2020). Library preparation employed the immunoSEQ multiplex PCR assay. TCRdb's version of the immuneACCESS table is confined to in-frame rearrangements and falls short of the full clone set. An unresolved V gene accounts for under half of the shortfall where checked; the remainder is of unknown origin. For this sample the table gives 180,000 or so clones, of which 86% were detected only once. Roughly 7% of the sample is held by the ten biggest clonotypes. The sample comprised peripheral blood. The receptors come from a woman over 75 in a cohort sampled during active or convalescent COVID-19.

This clone was detected only once. In DNA, the CDR3 is TGCGCCAGCAGCTTGCTGGTAGCGGAAGAGCAGTACTTC. Protein sequence: CASSLLVAEEQYF. The J gene is TRBJ2-7, the V gene TRBV5-1, with D perhaps matching TRBD2 (6 bases). V was cut by 1 base and J by 7 bases, with 12 bases left in between. CDR3 size: 13 residues. From germline, CDR1 is SGHRS and CDR2 YFSETQ.

This chain uses TRBV20-1 with TRBJ2-3, with 9 nucleotides matching TRBD2. V lost 3 bases and J lost 4; bases outside the gene matches: 14. The CDR3 is 17 residues long. Germline V CDR1 and CDR2: DFQATT, SNEGSKA (reference sequence). CDR3 DNA sequence: TGCAGTGCTAGTGGCCTTTACTTGCGGGAGGGCTCAGATACGCAGTATTTT. It translates to CSASGLYLREGSDTQYF.

The J gene is TRBJ1-3, the V gene TRBV19; 7 bases fit TRBD1. V lost 2 bases and J lost 1; bases outside the gene matches: 5. This CDR3 region has 16 residues. The V gene's germline CDR1 is LNHDA and CDR2 SQIVND (reference sequence). CDR3 DNA sequence: TGTGCCAGTAGTATAAGTGGGACAGAATCTGGAAACACCATATATTTT. This codes for CASSISGTESGNTIYF. Filled out from reference TRBV19 and TRBJ1-3, the complete variable domain reads DGGITQSPKYLFRKEGQNVTLSCEQNLNHDAMYWYRQDPGQGLRLIYYSQIVNDFQKGDIAEGYSVSREKKESFPLTVTSAQKNPTAFYLCASSISGTESGNTIYFGEGSWLTVV.

This sequence joins TRBV7-2 and TRBJ2-4; 7 nucleotides line up with TRBD1. J was trimmed by 4 bases and V by 5 bases; bases with no gene match: 5. The CDR3 covers 14 residues. Germline CDR1 and CDR2: SGHTA and FQGNSA. The CDR3 bases are TGTGCCAGCAGCGTCCGGGACAGTAAAAACATTCAGTACTTC. It translates to CASSVRDSKNIQYF.

This rearrangement joins TRBV6-1 to TRBJ2-2; 7 bases line up with TRBD2. The germline gives CDR1 MNHNS, CDR2 SASEGT. V lost 4 bases and J lost 2; bases outside the gene matches: 7. CDR3 length: 16 residues. The CDR3 is CASSALLAANTGELFF. CDR3 bases: TGTGCCAGCAGTGCCCTGCTAGCGGCTAACACCGGGGAGCTGTTTTTT.

This chain uses TRBV5-5 with TRBJ1-3; TRBD1 matches 7 bases. The CDR3 spans 16 residues. V gave up 4 bases and J gave up 4 bases; unmatched junction bases: 11. CDR1 is SGHKS, CDR2 YYEKEE, per germline (reference sequence). CDR3 residues: CASSVRQGISGNTIYF. CDR3 sequence (DNA): TGTGCCAGCAGCGTGAGACAGGGAATATCCGGAAACACCATATATTTT.

Here the CDR3 reads CASKTQGNTEAFF. In DNA form, the CDR3 reads TGTGCCAGTAAAACCCAGGGGAACACTGAAGCTTTCTTT. The rearrangement joins TRBV19 to TRBJ1-1; a weak D match, TRBD1 (5 bases). V was pared by 7 bases and J by 1 base, with 10 bases between. This CDR3 contains 13 residues. Looked up from germline, CDR1 is LNHDA and CDR2 is SQIVND (reference sequence).

This rearrangement joins TRBV2 to TRBJ1-4, with 8 bases aligning to TRBD1. Germline V gene sequence: CDR1 SNHLY, CDR2 FYNNEI. The V and J ends lost 5 bases and 5 bases, in that order; junction bases with no gene match: 10. The CDR3 contains 16 residues. CDR3 sequence: CASSKRRQGPNEKLFF. CDR3 nucleotide sequence: TGTGCCAGCAGTAAGAGAAGACAGGGGCCGAATGAAAAACTGTTTTTT.

This chain uses TRBV29-1 with TRBJ1-1; TRBD1 might be the D (6 bases). The CDR3 is 13 amino acids. V gave up 4 bases and J gave up 2 bases, with 11 bases separating them. Germline V gene lookup returns CDR1 SQVTM and CDR2 ANQGSEA. CDR3 loop: CSVVTGLNTEAFF. The CDR3 DNA is TGCAGCGTTGTAACAGGGTTAAACACTGAAGCTTTCTTT.

The chain combines TRBV27 with TRBJ2-1; the match to TRBD2 covers 7 bases. Germline values: CDR1 MNHEY, CDR2 SMNVEV (reference sequence). Trimming cost V 4 bases and J 6 bases; bases outside gene matches: 12. CDR3 length: 16 amino acids. The CDR3, as DNA: TGTGCCAGCAGTTCCCTTAGCGGGCCCTTGCGCAATGAGCAGTTCTTC. Its translation is CASSSLSGPLRNEQFF.

This chain uses TRBV12-5 with TRBJ2-7; 11 nucleotides match TRBD1. Germline V gene lookup returns CDR1 LGHNT and CDR2 FRNRAP. The CDR3 runs 15 residues. V was pared by 5 bases and J by 5 bases, with 8 bases of the junction left unmatched. The CDR3 loop reads CASGADRGRYDEQYF. The CDR3 region has the DNA TGTGCTAGTGGTGCGGACAGGGGGCGCTACGACGAGCAGTACTTC.

Remarks on this clone: One end of the junction does not line up with germline, which may come from a read error. The chain uses TRBV18 and TRBJ2-3, with TRBD2 as a possible D gene (6 bases). The CDR3 is made up of 15 amino acids. Germline V gives CDR1 KGHSH, CDR2 LQKENI. This CDR3 reads CASSPPSRGTDTQYF. The CDR3 DNA sequence: TGTGCCAGCTCCCCACCAAGCCGGGGGACAGATACGCAGTATTTT.

The chain joins TRBV18 to TRBJ1-5; weak D call: TRBD1 (5 bases). This CDR3 region has 15 residues. Per the germline V gene, CDR1 is KGHSH and CDR2 is LQKENI. Trimming took 3 bases from V and 3 from J, leaving 12 bases between them. The CDR3 sequence is CASSPNQGNNQPQHF. The DNA of the CDR3 is TGTGCCAGCTCACCTAATCAGGGAAACAATCAGCCCCAGCATTTT.

V gene TRBV6-5 combines with J gene TRBJ2-1; unclear D gene. Germline-derived CDR1 and CDR2 are MNHEY and SVGAGI. The CDR3 is made up of 11 amino acids. Trimming pared 5 bases from V and 9 bases from J, leaving 8 bases between. CDR3 amino acids: CASSRGGEQFF. CDR3 nucleotide sequence: TGTGCCAGCAGTAGAGGCGGTGAGCAGTTCTTC.

The chain combines TRBV5-1 with TRBJ2-7; possibly TRBD1 for D (6 bases). V shed 1 base and J shed 7 bases, with 18 bases lying between them. Germline V CDR1 and CDR2: SGHRS, YFSETQ. CDR3 length equals 15 residues. CDR3 protein: CASSLRDTGMREQYF. CDR3 sequence (DNA): TGCGCCAGCAGCTTGAGGGACACCGGGATGAGGGAGCAGTACTTC.

The CDR3 loop is CASSPPAGVYNEQFF. In DNA form, the CDR3 reads TGTGCCAGCAGCCCCCCAGCGGGGGTCTACAATGAGCAGTTCTTC. This rearrangement joins TRBV7-9 to TRBJ2-1, with 8 bases fitting TRBD2. Germline V gene lookup returns CDR1 SEHNR and CDR2 FQNEAQ (reference sequence). After removal of 5 bases from V and 3 bases from J, the junction contained 6 bases not matched to a gene. The CDR3 spans 15 residues.

The V call is TRBV6-1, the J call TRBJ1-4; 11 nucleotides match TRBD1. The CDR3 is 15 amino acids. V shed 2 bases, J shed 6 bases, and the junction held 2 bases outside the gene matches. Germline assignment: CDR1 MNHNS and CDR2 SASEGT. CDR3 bases: TGTGCCAGCAGTGAATTGGGACAGGGGGATGAAAAACTGTTTTTT. It translates to CASSELGQGDEKLFF.

A word on this clone: The junction differs from germline at one of its ends, possibly a read error. The J gene is TRBJ2-1, the V gene TRBV5-1; 9 bases map to TRBD1. Germline CDR1 reads SGHRS; CDR2 reads YFSETQ. This CDR3 comprises 15 residues. For the CDR3, the DNA is TGCGCCAGCATCTTGGGGACAGGGACGTACAATGAGCAGTTCTTC. It yields the protein CASILGTGTYNEQFF.

The genes are TRBV27 and TRBJ2-3; TRBD1 agrees at 8 bases. V gave up 8 bases and J gave up 5 bases; unmatched junction bases: 6. Germline CDR1 and CDR2: MNHEY and SMNVEV (reference sequence). This CDR3 has 13 amino acids. CDR3 sequence: CASWTGNGDTQYF. The CDR3 DNA reads as TGTGCCAGCTGGACAGGGAATGGAGATACGCAGTATTTT.

The J gene is TRBJ2-1, the V gene TRBV11-2; 12 nucleotides line up with TRBD2. The CDR3 covers 16 residues. Per the germline V gene, CDR1 is SGHAT and CDR2 is FQNNGV. J gave up 2 bases and V 6 bases, and 5 bases lay outside the gene matches. DNA of the CDR3: TGTGCCAGCAGGGTACTAGCGGGGGGAACCTACAATGAGCAGTTCTTC. This encodes CASRVLAGGTYNEQFF.

The chain carries TRBV3-1 (or the pseudogene TRBV3-2) and TRBJ1-2, with TRBD1 matching over 7 bases. This CDR3 is 15 amino acids long. CDR1 and CDR2 (germline): LGHDT, YNNKEL (reference sequence). J gave up 3 bases and V 1 base, and 5 bases lay outside the gene matches. The CDR3 bases are TGTGCCAGCAGCCAAGTTACCGGGACAGACTATGGCTACACCTTC. This sequence encodes CASSQVTGTDYGYTF.

The chain has TRBV3-1 (or the pseudogene TRBV3-2) and TRBJ1-1; possible D gene TRBD1, 6 bases. The CDR3 loop spans 13 amino acids. Deletions cut 6 bases from V and 1 base from J, with 9 bases between. In germline, CDR1 is LGHDT, CDR2 YNNKEL (reference sequence). The CDR3, as DNA: TGTGCCAGCAGTGTACAGGGGAACACTGAAGCTTTCTTT. Its protein product is CASSVQGNTEAFF.

The J gene is TRBJ1-2, the V gene TRBV11-2; unclear D gene. Germline loops: CDR1 SGHAT, CDR2 FQNNGV. V was clipped by 5 bases and J by 4 bases, with 11 bases between them. This CDR3 spans 13 amino acids. CDR3 sequence: CASSPTASYGYTF. The CDR3, as DNA: TGTGCCAGCAGCCCTACAGCATCCTATGGCTACACCTTC.

The chain joins TRBV7-2 to TRBJ1-4; the match to TRBD1 covers 9 bases. The ends lost 1 base at V and 6 bases at J; junction bases unmatched: 3. Germline CDR1 reads SGHTA; CDR2 reads FQGNSA. This CDR3 has 15 amino acids. As DNA, the CDR3 is TGTGCCAGCAGCTTAGGCGGGACAGGGCATGAAAAACTGTTTTTT. The encoded protein is CASSLGGTGHEKLFF. Full variable domain (rest looked up from reference TRBV7-2 and TRBJ1-4): GAGVSQSPSNKVTEKGKDVELRCDPISGHTALYWYRQSLGQGLEFLIYFQGNSAPDKSGLPSDRFSAERTGGSVSTLTIQRTQQEDSAVYLCASSLGGTGHEKLFFGSGTQLSVL.

The rearrangement uses TRBV3-1 (or the pseudogene TRBV3-2) and TRBJ2-1, with TRBD2 as a possible D gene (5 bases). This CDR3 has 16 amino acids. Germline CDR1 and CDR2: LGHDT and YNNKEL (reference sequence). The V end lost 0 bases, the J end lost 5 bases, and 14 bases lay between the germline ends. The CDR3 sequence: CASSQEGRGTNNEQFF. CDR3 sequence (DNA): TGTGCCAGCAGCCAAGAAGGTCGGGGTACAAACAATGAGCAGTTCTTC.